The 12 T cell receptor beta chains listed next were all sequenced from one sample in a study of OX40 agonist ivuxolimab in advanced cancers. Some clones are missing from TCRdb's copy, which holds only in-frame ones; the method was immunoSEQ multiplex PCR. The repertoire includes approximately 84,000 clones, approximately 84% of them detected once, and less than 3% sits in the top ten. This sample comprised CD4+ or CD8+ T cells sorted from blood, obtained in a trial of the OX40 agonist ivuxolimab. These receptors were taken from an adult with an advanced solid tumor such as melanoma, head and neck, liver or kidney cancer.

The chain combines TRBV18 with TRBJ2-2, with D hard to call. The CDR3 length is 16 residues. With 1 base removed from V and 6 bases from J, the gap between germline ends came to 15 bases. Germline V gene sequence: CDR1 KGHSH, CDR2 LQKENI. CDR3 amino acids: CASSPRGGVDPGELFF. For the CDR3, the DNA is TGTGCCAGCTCACCACGGGGTGGAGTGGACCCCGGGGAGCTGTTTTTT.

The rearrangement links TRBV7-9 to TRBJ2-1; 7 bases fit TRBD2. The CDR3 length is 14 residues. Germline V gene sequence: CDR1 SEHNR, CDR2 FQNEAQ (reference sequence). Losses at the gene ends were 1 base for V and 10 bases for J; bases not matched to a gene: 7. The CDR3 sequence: CASSLEGRVAEQFF. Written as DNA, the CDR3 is TGTGCCAGCAGCTTAGAAGGGAGGGTCGCGGAGCAGTTCTTC.

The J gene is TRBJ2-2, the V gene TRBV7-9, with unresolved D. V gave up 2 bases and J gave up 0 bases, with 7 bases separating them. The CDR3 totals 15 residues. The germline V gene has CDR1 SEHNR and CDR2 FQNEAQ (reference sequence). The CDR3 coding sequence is TGTGCCAGCAGCTTATCACGGACGAACACCGGGGAGCTGTTTTTT. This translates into CASSLSRTNTGELFF.

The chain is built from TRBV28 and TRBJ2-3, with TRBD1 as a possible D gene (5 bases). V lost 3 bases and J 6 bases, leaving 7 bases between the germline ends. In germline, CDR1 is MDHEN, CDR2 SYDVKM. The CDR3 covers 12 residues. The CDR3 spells CASSLGLDTQYF. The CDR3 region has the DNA TGTGCCAGCAGTTTGGGGCTGGATACGCAGTATTTT. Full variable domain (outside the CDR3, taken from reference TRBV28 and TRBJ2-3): DVKVTQSSRYLVKRTGEKVFLECVQDMDHENMFWYRQDPGLGLRLIYFSYDVKMKEKGDIPEGYSVSREKKERFSLILESASTNQTSMYLCASSLGLDTQYFGPGTRLTVL.

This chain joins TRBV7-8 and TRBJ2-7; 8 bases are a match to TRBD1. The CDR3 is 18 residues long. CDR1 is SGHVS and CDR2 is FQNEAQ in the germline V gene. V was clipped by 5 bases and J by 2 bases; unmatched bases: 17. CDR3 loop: CASSVEVPRDRFPYEQYV. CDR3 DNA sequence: TGTGCCAGCAGCGTAGAGGTCCCCCGGGACAGGTTCCCCTACGAGCAGTACGTC.

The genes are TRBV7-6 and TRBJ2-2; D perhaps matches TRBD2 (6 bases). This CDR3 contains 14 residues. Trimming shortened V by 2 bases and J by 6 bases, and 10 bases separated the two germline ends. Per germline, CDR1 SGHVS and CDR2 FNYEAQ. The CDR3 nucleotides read TGTGCCAGCAGCTTACGAGGAGGGCCCGGGGAGCTGTTTTTT. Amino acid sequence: CASSLRGGPGELFF.

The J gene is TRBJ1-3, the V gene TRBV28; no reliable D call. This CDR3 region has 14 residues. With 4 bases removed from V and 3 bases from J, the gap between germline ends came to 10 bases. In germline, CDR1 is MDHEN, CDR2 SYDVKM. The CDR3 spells CASSSGADGNTIYF. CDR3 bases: TGTGCCAGCAGTTCAGGTGCCGATGGAAACACCATATATTTT.

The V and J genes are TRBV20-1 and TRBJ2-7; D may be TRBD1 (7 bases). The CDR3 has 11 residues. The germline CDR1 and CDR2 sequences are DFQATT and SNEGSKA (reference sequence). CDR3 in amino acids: CRAGQNYEQYF. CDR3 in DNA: TGCAGGGCGGGACAGAACTACGAGCAGTACTTC.

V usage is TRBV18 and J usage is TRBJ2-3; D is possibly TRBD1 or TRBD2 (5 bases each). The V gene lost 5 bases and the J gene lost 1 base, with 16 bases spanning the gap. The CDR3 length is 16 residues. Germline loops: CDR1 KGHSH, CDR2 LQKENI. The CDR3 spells CASSTGTSRGTDTQYF. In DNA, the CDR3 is TGTGCCAGCTCAACCGGGACCTCCCGGGGCACAGATACGCAGTATTTT.

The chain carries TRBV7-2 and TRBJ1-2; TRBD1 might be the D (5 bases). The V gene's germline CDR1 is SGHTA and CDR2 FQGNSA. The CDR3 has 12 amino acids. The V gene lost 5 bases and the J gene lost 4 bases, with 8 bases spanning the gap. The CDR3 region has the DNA TGTGCCAGCAGCGTACAGGCCTATGGCTACACCTTC. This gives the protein CASSVQAYGYTF.

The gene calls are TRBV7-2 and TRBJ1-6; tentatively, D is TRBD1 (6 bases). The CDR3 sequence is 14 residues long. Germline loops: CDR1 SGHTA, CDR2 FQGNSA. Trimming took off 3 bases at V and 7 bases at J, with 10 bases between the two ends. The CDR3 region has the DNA TGTGCCAGCAGCTTCGGACAGTGGAATTCACCCCTCCACTTT. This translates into CASSFGQWNSPLHF. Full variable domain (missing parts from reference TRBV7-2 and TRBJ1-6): GAGVSQSPSNKVTEKGKDVELRCDPISGHTALYWYRQSLGQGLEFLIYFQGNSAPDKSGLPSDRFSAERTGGSVSTLTIQRTQQEDSAVYLCASSFGQWNSPLHFGNGTRLTVT.

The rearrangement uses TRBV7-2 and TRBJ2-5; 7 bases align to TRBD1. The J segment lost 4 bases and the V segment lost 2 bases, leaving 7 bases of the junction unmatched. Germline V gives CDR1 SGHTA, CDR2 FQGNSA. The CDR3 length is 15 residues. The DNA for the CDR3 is TGTGCCAGCAGCTTATGGCCAGGGGGTGGAGAGACCCAGTACTTC. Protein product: CASSLWPGGGETQYF. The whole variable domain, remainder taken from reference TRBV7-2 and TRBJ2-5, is GAGVSQSPSNKVTEKGKDVELRCDPISGHTALYWYRQSLGQGLEFLIYFQGNSAPDKSGLPSDRFSAERTGGSVSTLTIQRTQQEDSAVYLCASSLWPGGGETQYFGPGTRLLVL.